This TCR beta chain came from a study of beta chain features in type 1 diabetes. Study-wide findings and caveats: The analysis here could not establish whether HLA type shapes TCRB rearrangement.

Germline-derived CDR1 and CDR2 are SEHNR and FQNEAQ (reference sequence). The length of the CDR3 is 15 residues. Deletions cut 1 base from V and 0 bases from J, with 10 bases between. Isolated RNA was reverse transcribed in full, so expressed TCRB transcripts were sequenced. Clones were read by immunoSEQ multiplex PCR, and TCRdb kept only the in-frame ones, dropping some. The sample consists of some 150,000 clones, over 8.5% of them appearing once. This clone has a handful of counts. The antigen remains unidentified. The clonotype originates from a man aged 18 to 29 in good health. The chain has TRBV7-9 and TRBJ2-7; possibly TRBD2 for D (6 bases). The sequenced sample consisted of central memory CD4+ T cells from blood. CDR3: CASSLEGTRSYEQYF. As DNA, the CDR3 is TGTGCCAGCAGCTTAGAGGGGACTCGCTCCTACGAGCAGTACTTC. Supplemented by reference TRBV7-9 and TRBJ2-7, the full variable domain reads DTGVSQNPRHKITKRGQNVTFRCDPISEHNRLYWYRQTLGQGPEFLTYFQNEAQLEKSRLLSDRFSAERPKGSFSTLEIQRTEQGDSAMYLCASSLEGTRSYEQYFGPGTRLTVT.